This TCR beta chain stems from a study of blood T cell repertoires in COVID-19. This CDR3 comprises 12 residues. Trimming took 10 bases from V and 1 from J; bases not matched to a gene: 2. CDR1 and CDR2 from the germline V gene are ENHRY and SYGVKD. Study processing details: Amplification of reference gene primers was used by the study to estimate nucleated cell counts. This table comes from immunoSEQ multiplex PCR, and its TCRdb copy is limited to in-frame clones, with some not included. V and J calls and clone size are as listed in that table; D and trimming were resolved from the DNA. The table includes 200,000 to 250,000 clones, more than 75% detected once.

The sample consisted of peripheral blood. This chain uses TRBV10-3 with TRBJ2-3; TRBD1 agrees at 7 bases. The clonotype originates from a man older than 75 with acute or convalescent COVID-19. The CDR3 here is CATTGGTDTQYF. The CDR3, as DNA: TGTGCCACCACAGGGGGCACAGATACGCAGTATTTT.